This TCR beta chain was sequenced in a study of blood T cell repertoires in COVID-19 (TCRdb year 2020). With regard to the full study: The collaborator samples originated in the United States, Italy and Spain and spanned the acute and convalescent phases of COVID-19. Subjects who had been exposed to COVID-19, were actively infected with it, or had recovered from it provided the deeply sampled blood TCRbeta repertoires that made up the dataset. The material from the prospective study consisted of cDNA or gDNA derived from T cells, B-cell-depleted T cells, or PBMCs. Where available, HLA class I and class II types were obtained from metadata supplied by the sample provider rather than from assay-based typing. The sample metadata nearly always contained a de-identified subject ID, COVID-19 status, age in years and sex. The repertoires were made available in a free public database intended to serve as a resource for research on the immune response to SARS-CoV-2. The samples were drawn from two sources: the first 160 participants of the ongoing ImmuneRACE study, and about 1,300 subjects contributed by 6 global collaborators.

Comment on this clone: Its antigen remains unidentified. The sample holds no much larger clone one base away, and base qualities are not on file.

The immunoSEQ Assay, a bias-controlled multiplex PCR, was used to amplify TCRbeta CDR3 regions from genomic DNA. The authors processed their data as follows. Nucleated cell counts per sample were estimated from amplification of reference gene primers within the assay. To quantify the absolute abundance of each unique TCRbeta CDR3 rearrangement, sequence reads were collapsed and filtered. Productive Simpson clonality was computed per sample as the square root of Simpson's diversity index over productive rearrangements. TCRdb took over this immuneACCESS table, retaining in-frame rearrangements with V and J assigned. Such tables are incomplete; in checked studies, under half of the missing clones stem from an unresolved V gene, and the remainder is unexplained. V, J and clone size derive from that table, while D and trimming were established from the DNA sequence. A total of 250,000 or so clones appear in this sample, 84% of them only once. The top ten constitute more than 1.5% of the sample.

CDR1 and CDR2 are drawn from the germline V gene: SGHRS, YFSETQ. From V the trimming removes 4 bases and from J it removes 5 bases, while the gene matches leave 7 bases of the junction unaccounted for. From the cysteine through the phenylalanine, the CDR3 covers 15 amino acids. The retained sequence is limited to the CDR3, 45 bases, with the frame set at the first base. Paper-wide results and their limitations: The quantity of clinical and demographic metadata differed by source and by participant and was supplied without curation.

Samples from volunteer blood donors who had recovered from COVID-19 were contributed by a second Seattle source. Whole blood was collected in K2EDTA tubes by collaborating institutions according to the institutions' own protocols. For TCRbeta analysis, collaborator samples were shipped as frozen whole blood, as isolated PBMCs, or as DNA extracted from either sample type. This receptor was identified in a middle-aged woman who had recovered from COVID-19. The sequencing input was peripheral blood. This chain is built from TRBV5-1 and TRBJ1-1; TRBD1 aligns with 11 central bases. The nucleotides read TGCGCCAGCAGCGAAAAGGACAGGGGGCTAACTGAAGCTTTCTTT. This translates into CASSEKDRGLTEAFF.